A single sample is the source of the 9 T cell receptor beta chains below, sequenced in a study of shared T cell receptors in the human thymus. The data were produced by immunoSEQ multiplex PCR, yet TCRdb's version contains in-frame clones alone and is incomplete. Of hundreds of thousands of clones in the sample, approximately 89% were seen once. These data are also associated with another study on human thymus T cells.

Specimen: thymocytes. These receptor sequences come from a boy under three years old with a congenital heart defect.

This clone was detected a few times. The chain combines TRBV4-3 with TRBJ2-7; possibly TRBD2 for D (6 bases). The germline gives CDR1 LGHNA, CDR2 YSLEER. Deletions cut 4 bases from V and 2 bases from J, with 18 bases between. This CDR3 has 16 amino acids. Written as DNA, the CDR3 is TGCGCCAGCAGCCCCCGGTGGGGGGACGGCACCTACGAGCAGTACTTC. It is translated as CASSPRWGDGTYEQYF.

The rearrangement uses TRBV15 and TRBJ1-1; TRBD1 matches at 7 bases. The trim removed 5 bases at V and 2 bases at J, leaving 5 bases unmatched. Germline V gene sequence: CDR1 LNHNV, CDR2 YYDKDF (reference sequence). The CDR3 sequence is 14 residues long. The CDR3 sequence is CATSDDRANTEAFF. Written as DNA, the CDR3 is TGTGCCACCAGCGACGACAGGGCTAACACTGAAGCTTTCTTT.

This clone occurred a few times. V and J are TRBV21-1 and TRBJ1-4; no check of the table's D call, TRBD1, against the DNA was made. TRBV21-1 is designated a pseudogene. This CDR3 has 17 amino acids. The CDR3 reads CASSNGDPTGGDEKLFF. In DNA form, the CDR3 reads TGTGCCAGCAGCAATGGTGACCCAACAGGGGGTGACGAAAAACTGTTTTTT.

This chain links TRBV10-3 with TRBJ1-5, with D maybe TRBD1 (5 bases). Germline V CDR1 and CDR2: ENHRY, SYGVKD. The ends were cut back, 6 bases at V and 0 bases at J, with 15 bases in the middle. The CDR3 consists of 16 residues. The CDR3: CAISGGGKYSNQPQHF. CDR3 DNA: TGTGCCATCAGCGGGGGGGGGAAATATAGCAATCAGCCCCAGCATTTT.

J is TRBJ1-2 and V is TRBV6-1, with 7 nucleotides matching TRBD1. The germline V gene has CDR1 MNHNS and CDR2 SASEGT. The CDR3 runs to 19 residues. V was pared by 4 bases and J by 1 base, with 18 bases of the junction left unmatched. The CDR3: CASSARQGSSYNHNYGYTF. CDR3 coding DNA: TGTGCCAGCAGTGCCCGACAGGGAAGTTCGTACAACCATAACTATGGCTACACCTTC.

This chain uses TRBV4-2 with TRBJ2-7; 10 nucleotides align to TRBD1. The germline V gene encodes CDR1 LGHNA and CDR2 YNFKEQ. V was clipped by 2 bases and J by 2 bases; unmatched bases: 9. This CDR3 region has 17 residues. The CDR3 region is CASSQLPTGGFTYEQYF. The CDR3 nucleotides are TGTGCCAGCAGCCAATTACCGACAGGGGGCTTCACCTACGAGCAGTACTTC.

V and J are TRBV23-1 and TRBJ2-1; the match to TRBD2 covers 12 bases. TRBV23-1 is reported as an ORF; its role is uncertain. The CDR3 covers 17 residues. Trimming took 4 bases from V and 6 from J; bases not matched to a gene: 10. CDR3 nucleotides: TGCGCCAGCAGTCTTAACCCGATGACTAGCGGGAGCAATGAGCAGTTCTTC. It encodes CASSLNPMTSGSNEQFF.

The chain carries TRBV2 and TRBJ1-1; the D is unclear. CDR3 length equals 16 residues. V lost 0 bases, J lost 7 bases, and 18 bases lay in between. From germline, CDR1 is SNHLY and CDR2 FYNNEI. The CDR3 loop is CASSEALRLGGNEAFF. DNA of the CDR3: TGTGCCAGCAGTGAAGCGCTTCGCCTTGGAGGGAATGAAGCTTTCTTT.

The chain employs TRBV28 and TRBJ2-7, with 11 bases that match TRBD2. Germline V gives CDR1 MDHEN, CDR2 SYDVKM. V gave up 5 bases and J gave up 2 bases; unmatched junction bases: 11. The length of the CDR3 is 17 residues. CDR3 bases: TGTGCCAGCAGTCTAAGACTAGCGGGATTCTCTCCCTACGAGCAGTACTTC. It encodes CASSLRLAGFSPYEQYF.